This entry describes one T cell receptor (beta chain). The antigen this receptor binds is unknown. Being one base from a much bigger clone, this may be a read error. No conserved phenylalanine or tryptophan ends this CDR3, so it is likely a read error. Counting both end residues, the CDR3 totals 14 amino acids. The read is trimmed to its CDR3 DNA, 42 bases read in frame from base 1. From V the trimming removes 6 bases and from J it removes 4 bases, while the gene matches leave 6 bases of the junction unaccounted for. This sample was taken from a study of regulatory T cells in long-lasting Graves disease listed by TCRdb under 2021. A note on the overall study: Persistent Graves' disease meant more than 5 years of antithyroid drug treatment with TSH receptor autoantibodies that stayed positive. A total of roughly 35 samples underwent TCR sequencing: about 13 from persistent and some 20 from newly diagnosed Graves' disease patients. The study was registered as a clinical trial and conducted in China. Peripheral blood TCR sequencing and RNA sequencing compared persistent Graves' disease patients with newly diagnosed Graves' disease patients. In the clinical cohort, patients with persistent Graves' disease had used antithyroid drugs for an average of roughly 10 years.

What the research found in general, with its limitations: A larger number of public clonotypes was shared among persistent patients (around 2,700) than among newly diagnosed patients (around 970). Persistent disease showed preferential use of TRBV28, TRBJ1-2 and TRBJ2-5, whereas newly diagnosed disease favored TRBV20-1 and TRBJ2-1. Persistent Graves' disease patients showed lower TCR Shannon entropy and fewer highly expanded clones than newly diagnosed patients, suggesting clonal expansion. Sequencing and analysis were limited to the TCR beta chain. Only peripheral blood was studied, because thyroid tissue, the primary lesion, was inaccessible. The small sample size was acknowledged by the authors as a limitation that may reduce accuracy.

In light of the paper, this sample's time point label describes: persistent/refractory GD, antithyroid drugs over 5 years with positive TRAb. For both TCR sequencing and RNA sequencing, RNA was extracted from PBMCs in TRIzol. Graves' disease was diagnosed according to American Thyroid Association guidelines. Patients for the study were recruited at an endocrinology department in Xi'an, China. From each patient, approximately 9.9 milliliters of peripheral blood was collected into an EDTA anticoagulant tube. Ficoll Paque Plus density gradient separation was used to isolate PBMCs, and no further T cell sorting was done. An Agilent 2100 Bioanalyzer and agarose gel were used to check RNA quality, while a NanoDrop 2000 measured RNA concentration. The library came from multiplex PCR. For sequencing, an Illumina HiSeq 4000 was employed. TCR beta libraries were built with iRepertoire HTBI primers and Arm-PCR amplification of CDR3 regions. PCR products were gel purified before sequencing. The study's own analysis went as follows. Gene usage analysis of CDR3 amino acid clonotypes used the approximately 62 TRBV and around 14 TRBJ segments found across samples. COPE and FqMerger were used to merge filtered high-quality paired reads into contigs. BLAST was used to align contigs to IMGT TRBV, TRBD and TRBJ reference genes, and CDR3 was defined according to IMGT. Clonotypes above 0.1% frequency were classified as highly expanded clones. Shannon entropy was used to measure repertoire diversity, and the Gini coefficient was used to measure V-J evenness. Public clonotypes were defined as clonotypes shared by more than one individual. TCRdb's own reprocessing of the public reads used fastp at Q25 and MiXCR and kept productive beta chains. CDR3 protein duplicates are merged, each entry listing the most common genes and DNA. The V and J calls shown here were made by TCRdb, not taken from the authors' results. Within this sample are 700,000 or so distinct CDR3 sequences, with 25% to 35% of them counted one time only. The leading ten clones occupy roughly 46% of the sample.

This material consisted of peripheral blood mononuclear cells (PBMCs), taken when the disease was refractory, from a patient treated with antithyroid drugs. Recombination joined TRBV12-3 or TRBV12-4 with TRBJ1-2; TRBD1 agrees with 9 junctional bases. The clonotype comes from a female donor with Graves disease. The DNA sequence is as follows: TGTGCCAGCAGCCGGGACAGGGCTACCTATGGCTACACCCTC. It encodes CASSRDRATYGYTL.